This T cell receptor (beta chain) emerged from a study of shared clonotypes between healthy human individuals. A word on this clone: Its antigen is not identified.

CD8 cells classed as naive were CD45RO-negative and positively selected for CCR7, excluding terminally differentiated effector memory CD45RA+ cells. The V and J ends lost 3 bases and 0 bases, in that order; junction bases with no gene match: 5. This CDR3 spans 15 amino acids. The germline gives CDR1 SGHRS, CDR2 YFSETQ. Overall study results and limits: Limited genetic and exposure-history diversity came from having few donors. Naive CD4 clonotype sharing across several donors was approximately 5%. Although depth was large, rarefaction showed that sequencing of the sorted subsets was incomplete.

Profiling relied on immunoSEQ multiplex PCR, and the TCRdb table lists in-frame clones only, not all of them. The sample contains millions of clones, about 95% of which appear only once. The sample consisted of naive CD8+ T cells sorted from blood. The genes are TRBV5-1 and TRBJ1-2; 7 bases line up with TRBD1. This TCR was sampled from a man aged 18 to 35 in good health. The CDR3: CASSSNRGPNYGYTF. The CDR3 bases are TGCGCCAGCAGCTCGAACAGGGGACCTAACTATGGCTACACCTTC.